This T cell receptor (beta chain) was recorded in a study of T-cell reconstitution after alpha-beta-depleted transplantation in children. This clonotype was counted at least ten times. Unique molecular identifiers were incorporated when the TCRbeta library was constructed. TCRdb analysed the PCR reads with MiXCR anew, one entry per CDR3 protein. The top ten clones hold about 3.9% of a sample with about 400,000 distinct CDR3 sequences, roughly 15% of them seen once. This sequence was found in a human donor who donated a stem cell graft to a child with Fanconi anemia. This specimen was PBMCs, taken from the stem cell graft.

This chain's CDR3 is CASSKDSYGYTF. The CDR3 DNA follows: TGTGCCAGCAGTAAGGACAGTTATGGCTACACCTTC. The chain recombines TRBV6-2 or TRBV6-3 with TRBJ1-2; D may be TRBD1 (6 bases). Germline CDR1 MNHEY, CDR2 SVGEGT. The CDR3 extends over 12 amino acids. The V end lost 5 bases, the J end lost 5 bases, and 9 bases lay between the germline ends.